The rows below give T cell receptor beta chains drawn from one sample of a study of OX40 agonist ivuxolimab in advanced cancers. Profiling relied on immunoSEQ multiplex PCR, and the TCRdb table lists in-frame clones only, not all of them. The table includes 50,000 to 65,000 clones, approximately 86% detected once. Sequences were derived from CD4+ or CD8+ T cells sorted from blood, sampled in a trial of the OX40 agonist ivuxolimab. All receptors derive from an adult with an advanced solid tumor such as melanoma, head and neck, liver or kidney cancer. CDR3s include the opening cysteine and the closing phenylalanine or tryptophan. Fields, in order: clone size, V gene, D gene, J gene, CDR3 DNA, CDR3 protein. The D gene is left open where the match is weak. Size tells how often a clone was seen (once, few, many) or the class of an expanded clone, and some rows leave it out.

NA	TRBV28	TRBD1	TRBJ1-1	TGTGCCAGCAGTCTCTTACAGGGGTTCACTGAAGCTTTCTTT	CASSLLQGFTEAFF
few	TRBV21-1	NA	TRBJ2-7	TGTGCCAGCAGCCGAATAGGAACCTACGAGCAGTACTTC	CASSRIGTYEQYF
NA	TRBV19	TRBD1	TRBJ2-7	TGTGCCAGTAGTACGAATTCCGGGACAGGAGGCGAGCAGTACTTC	CASSTNSGTGGEQYF
NA	TRBV18	NA	TRBJ1-5	TGTGCCAGCTCACCCGCGGGGGCAAGCAATCAGCCCCAGCATTTT	CASSPAGASNQPQHF
NA	TRBV11-2	NA	TRBJ1-3	TGTGCCAGCAGCTTAGTAGGAAACACCATATATTTT	CASSLVGNTIYF
NA	TRBV28	NA	TRBJ1-5	TGTGCCAGCAGCCGCCCGGACACACCTCAGGAGCCCCAGCATTTT	CASSRPDTPQEPQHF
NA	TRBV27	NA	TRBJ1-1	TGTGCCAGCAGTTTTGGACCATACACTGAAGCTTTCTTT	CASSFGPYTEAFF
NA	TRBV11-1	NA	TRBJ2-5	TGTGCCAGCAGCTTAGCACGGCGGGAGACCCAGTACTTC	CASSLARRETQYF
NA	TRBV7-2	NA	TRBJ2-2	TGTGCCAGCAGTCCCCCCGGACTCTTAGGCGCCGGGGAGCTGTTTTTT	CASSPPGLLGAGELFF
NA	TRBV19	TRBD2	TRBJ2-1	TGTGCCAGTAGTATAATAGCGGGATCGAATGAGCAGTTCTTC	CASSIIAGSNEQFF
NA	TRBV11-2	NA	TRBJ2-5	TGTGCCAGCAGCTTAGACCAACTACGATCGGCTGTGCCTCAAGAGACCCAGTACTTC	CASSLDQLRSAVPQETQYF